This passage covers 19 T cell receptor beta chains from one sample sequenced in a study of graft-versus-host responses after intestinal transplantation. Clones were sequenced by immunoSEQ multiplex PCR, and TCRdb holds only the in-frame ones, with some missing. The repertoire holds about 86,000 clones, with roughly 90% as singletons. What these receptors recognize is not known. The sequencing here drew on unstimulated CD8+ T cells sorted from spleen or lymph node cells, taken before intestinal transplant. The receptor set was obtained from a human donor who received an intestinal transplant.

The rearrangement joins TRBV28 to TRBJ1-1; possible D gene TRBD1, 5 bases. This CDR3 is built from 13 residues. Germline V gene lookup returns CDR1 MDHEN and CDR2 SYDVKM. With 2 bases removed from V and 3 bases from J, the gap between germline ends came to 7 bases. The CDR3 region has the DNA TGTGCCAGCAGTTTAAGGGGTTACACTGAAGCTTTCTTT. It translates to CASSLRGYTEAFF.

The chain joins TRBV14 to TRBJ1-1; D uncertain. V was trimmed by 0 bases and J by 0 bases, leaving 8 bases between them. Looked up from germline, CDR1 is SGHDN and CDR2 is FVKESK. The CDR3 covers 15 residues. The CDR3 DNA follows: TGTGCCAGCAGCCAAGATTACGGGATGAACACTGAAGCTTTCTTT. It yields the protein CASSQDYGMNTEAFF.

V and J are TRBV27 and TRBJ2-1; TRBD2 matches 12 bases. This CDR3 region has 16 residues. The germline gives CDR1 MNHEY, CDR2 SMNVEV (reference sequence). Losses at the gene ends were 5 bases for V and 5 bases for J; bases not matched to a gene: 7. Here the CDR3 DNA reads TGTGCCAGCAGTATCTTACTAGCGGGAGGACACAATGAGCAGTTCTTC. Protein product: CASSILLAGGHNEQFF.

The CDR3 coding sequence is TGTGCCAGCAGCTTGTCCTGGGGAGCAGCTTTCTTT. This translates into CASSLSWGAAFF. The chain joins TRBV5-6 to TRBJ1-1; D not resolved. CDR3 size: 12 residues. CDR1 and CDR2 from the germline V gene are SGHDT and YYEEEE. The germline V and J ends were trimmed by 1 base and 10 bases, with 11 bases remaining between them. The full variable domain, in which reference TRBV5-6 and TRBJ1-1 provide the parts outside the CDR3, is DAGVTQSPTHLIKTRGQQVTLRCSPKSGHDTVSWYQQALGQGPQFIFQYYEEEERQRGNFPDRFSGHQFPNYSSELNVNALLLGDSALYLCASSLSWGAAFFGQGTRLTVV.

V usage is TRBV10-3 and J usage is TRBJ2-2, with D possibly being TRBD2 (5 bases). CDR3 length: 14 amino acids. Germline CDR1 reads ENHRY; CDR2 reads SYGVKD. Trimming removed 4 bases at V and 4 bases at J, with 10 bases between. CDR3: CAISGRRITGELFF. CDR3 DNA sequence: TGTGCCATCAGTGGCAGGAGGATCACCGGGGAGCTGTTTTTT.

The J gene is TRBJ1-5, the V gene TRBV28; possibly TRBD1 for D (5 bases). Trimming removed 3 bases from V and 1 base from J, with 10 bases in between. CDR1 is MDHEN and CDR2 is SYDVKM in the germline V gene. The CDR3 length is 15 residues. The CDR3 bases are TGTGCCAGCAGTTTCAGGGAGGGAAGCAATCAGCCCCAGCATTTT. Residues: CASSFREGSNQPQHF.

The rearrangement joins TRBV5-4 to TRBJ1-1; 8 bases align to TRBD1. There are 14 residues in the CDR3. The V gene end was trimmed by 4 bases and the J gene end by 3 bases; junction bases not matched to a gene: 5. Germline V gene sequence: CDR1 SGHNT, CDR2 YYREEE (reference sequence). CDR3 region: CASSRGQGHTEAFF. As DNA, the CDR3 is TGTGCCAGCAGCAGAGGACAGGGTCACACTGAAGCTTTCTTT.

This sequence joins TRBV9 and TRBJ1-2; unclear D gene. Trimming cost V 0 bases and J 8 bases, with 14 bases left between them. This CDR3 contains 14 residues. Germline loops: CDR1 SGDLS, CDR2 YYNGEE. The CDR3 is CASSVGGGSVGYTF. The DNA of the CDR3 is TGTGCCAGCAGCGTAGGGGGAGGGAGTGTCGGCTACACCTTC. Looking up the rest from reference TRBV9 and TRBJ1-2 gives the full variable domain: DSGVTQTPKHLITATGQRVTLRCSPRSGDLSVYWYQQSLDQGLQFLIQYYNGEERAKGNILERFSAQQFPDLHSELNLSSLELGDSALYFCASSVGGGSVGYTFGSGTRLTVV.

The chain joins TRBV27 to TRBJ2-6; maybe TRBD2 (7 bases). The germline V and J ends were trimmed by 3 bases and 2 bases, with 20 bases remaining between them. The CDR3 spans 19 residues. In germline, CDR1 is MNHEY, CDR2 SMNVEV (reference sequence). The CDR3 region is CASSFNDRGGETGANVLTF. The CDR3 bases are TGTGCCAGCAGTTTCAACGATAGGGGGGGGGAAACTGGGGCCAACGTCCTGACTTTC.

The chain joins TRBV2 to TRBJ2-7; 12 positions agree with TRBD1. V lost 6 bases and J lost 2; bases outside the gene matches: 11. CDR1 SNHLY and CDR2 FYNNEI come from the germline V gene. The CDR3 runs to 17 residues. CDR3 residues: CASRDRDRGPRTYEQYF. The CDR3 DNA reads TGTGCCAGCAGGGACCGGGACAGGGGGCCGCGAACCTACGAGCAGTACTTC.

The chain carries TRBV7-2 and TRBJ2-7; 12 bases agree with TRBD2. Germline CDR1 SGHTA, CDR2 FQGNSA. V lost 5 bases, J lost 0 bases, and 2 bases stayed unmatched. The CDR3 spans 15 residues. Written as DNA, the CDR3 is TGTGCCAGCAGCCAGACTAGCGGGGGCTCCTACGAGCAGTACTTC. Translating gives CASSQTSGGSYEQYF.

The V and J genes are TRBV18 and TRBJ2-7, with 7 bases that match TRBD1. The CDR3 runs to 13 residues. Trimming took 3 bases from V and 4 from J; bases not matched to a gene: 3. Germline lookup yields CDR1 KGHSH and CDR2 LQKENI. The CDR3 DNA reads TGTGCCAGCTCACCCCCACAGGGGTACGAGCAGTACTTC. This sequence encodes CASSPPQGYEQYF.

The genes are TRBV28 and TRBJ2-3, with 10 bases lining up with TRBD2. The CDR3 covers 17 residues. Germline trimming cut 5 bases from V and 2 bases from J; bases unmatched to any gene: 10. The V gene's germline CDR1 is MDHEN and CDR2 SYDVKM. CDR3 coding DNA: TGTGCCAGCAGTCGTACAATACTAGCGGGAAACACAGATACGCAGTATTTT. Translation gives CASSRTILAGNTDTQYF.

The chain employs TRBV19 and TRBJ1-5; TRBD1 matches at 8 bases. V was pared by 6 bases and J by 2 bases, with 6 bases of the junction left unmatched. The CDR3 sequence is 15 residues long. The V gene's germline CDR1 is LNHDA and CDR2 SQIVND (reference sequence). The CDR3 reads CASRQGADGNQPQHF. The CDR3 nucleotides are TGTGCCAGTAGGCAGGGGGCTGATGGCAATCAGCCCCAGCATTTT.

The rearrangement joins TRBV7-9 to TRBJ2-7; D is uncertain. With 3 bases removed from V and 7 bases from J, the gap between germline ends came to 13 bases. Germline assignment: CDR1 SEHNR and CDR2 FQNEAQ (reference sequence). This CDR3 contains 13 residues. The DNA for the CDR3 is TGTGCCAGCAGCTTGATGTCGACTTCAGAGCAGTACTTC. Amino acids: CASSLMSTSEQYF.

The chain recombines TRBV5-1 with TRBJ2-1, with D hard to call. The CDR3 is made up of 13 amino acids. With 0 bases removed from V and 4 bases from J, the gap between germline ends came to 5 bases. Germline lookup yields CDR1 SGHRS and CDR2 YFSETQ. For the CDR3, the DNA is TGCGCCAGCAGCTTGGAACGGTACAATGAGCAGTTCTTC. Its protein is CASSLERYNEQFF.

The CDR3 nucleotides are TGTGCCAGCAGTTTATCAGGGGAGCCCCAGCATTTT. It is translated as CASSLSGEPQHF. The chain uses TRBV27 and TRBJ1-5; a possible D gene is TRBD1 (5 bases). The germline V gene encodes CDR1 MNHEY and CDR2 SMNVEV (reference sequence). The V and J ends lost 0 bases and 8 bases respectively, with 5 bases between them. The CDR3 length is 12 residues.

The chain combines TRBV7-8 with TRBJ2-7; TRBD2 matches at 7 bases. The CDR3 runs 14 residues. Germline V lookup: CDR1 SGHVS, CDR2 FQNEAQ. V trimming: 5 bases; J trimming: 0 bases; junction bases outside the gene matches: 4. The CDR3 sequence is CASSASGFSYEQYF. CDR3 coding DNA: TGTGCCAGCAGCGCTAGCGGCTTCTCCTACGAGCAGTACTTC. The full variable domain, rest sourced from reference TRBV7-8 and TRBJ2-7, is GAGVSQSPRYKVAKRGQDVALRCDPISGHVSLFWYQQALGQGPEFLTYFQNEAQLDKSGLPSDRFFAERPEGSVSTLKIQRTQQEDSAVYLCASSASGFSYEQYFGPGTRLTVT.

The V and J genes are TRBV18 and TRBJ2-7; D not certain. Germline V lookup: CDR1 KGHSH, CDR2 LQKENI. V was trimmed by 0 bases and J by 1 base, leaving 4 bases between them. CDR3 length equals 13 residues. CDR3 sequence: CASSPPASYEQYF. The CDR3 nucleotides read TGTGCCAGCTCACCACCAGCTTCCTACGAGCAGTACTTC.